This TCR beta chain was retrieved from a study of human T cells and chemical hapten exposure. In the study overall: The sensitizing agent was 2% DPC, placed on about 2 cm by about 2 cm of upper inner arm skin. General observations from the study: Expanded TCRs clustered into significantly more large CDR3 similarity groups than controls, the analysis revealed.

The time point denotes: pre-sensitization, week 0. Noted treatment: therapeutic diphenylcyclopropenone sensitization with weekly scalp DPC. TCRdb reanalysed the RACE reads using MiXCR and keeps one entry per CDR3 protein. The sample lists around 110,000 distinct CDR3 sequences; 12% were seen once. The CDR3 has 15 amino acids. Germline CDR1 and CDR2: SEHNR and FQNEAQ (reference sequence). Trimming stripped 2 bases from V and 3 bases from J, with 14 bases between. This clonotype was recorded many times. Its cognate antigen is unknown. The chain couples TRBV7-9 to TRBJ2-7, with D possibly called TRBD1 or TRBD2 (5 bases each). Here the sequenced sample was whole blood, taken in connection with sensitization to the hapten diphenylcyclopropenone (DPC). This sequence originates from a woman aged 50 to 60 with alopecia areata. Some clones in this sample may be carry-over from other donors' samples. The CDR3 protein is CASSLKGRGVYEQYF. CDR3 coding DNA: TGTGCCAGCAGCTTAAAGGGACGGGGTGTCTACGAGCAGTACTTC.